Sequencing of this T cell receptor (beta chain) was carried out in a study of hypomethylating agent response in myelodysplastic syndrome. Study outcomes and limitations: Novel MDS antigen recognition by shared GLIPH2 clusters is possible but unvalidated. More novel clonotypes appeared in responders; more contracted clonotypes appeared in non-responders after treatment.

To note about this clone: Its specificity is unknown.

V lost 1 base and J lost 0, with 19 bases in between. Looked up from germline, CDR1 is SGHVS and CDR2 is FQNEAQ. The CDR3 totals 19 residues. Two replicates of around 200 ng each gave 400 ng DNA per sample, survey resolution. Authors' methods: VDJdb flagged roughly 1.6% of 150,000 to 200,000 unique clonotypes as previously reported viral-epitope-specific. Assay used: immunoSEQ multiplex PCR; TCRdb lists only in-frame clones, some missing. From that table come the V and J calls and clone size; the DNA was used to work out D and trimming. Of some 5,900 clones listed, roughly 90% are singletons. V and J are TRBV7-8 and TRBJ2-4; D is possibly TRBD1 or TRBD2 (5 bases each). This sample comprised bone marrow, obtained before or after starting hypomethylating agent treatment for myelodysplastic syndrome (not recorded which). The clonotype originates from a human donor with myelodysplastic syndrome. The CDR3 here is CASSLGDGPLDLAKNIQYF. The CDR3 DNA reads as TGTGCCAGCAGCTTAGGGGACGGACCTCTCGACCTAGCCAAAAACATTCAGTACTTC.